These 18 T cell receptor beta chains were sequenced from one sample in a study of blood T cell repertoires in COVID-19. Assay: immunoSEQ multiplex PCR; the TCRdb copy retains only in-frame clones and omits some. The sample consists of just under 30,000 clones, about 88% of them appearing once. The specimen was peripheral blood. All receptors derive from a human donor in a cohort sampled during active COVID-19.

A note on this clone: Other nucleotide sequences from this sample produce the same CDR3. The V gene is TRBV7-2, the J gene TRBJ1-4; TRBD1 is a possible D gene (5 bases). Germline assignment: CDR1 SGHTA and CDR2 FQGNSA. The CDR3 is made up of 13 amino acids. The V end lost 5 bases, the J end lost 7 bases, and 11 bases lay between the germline ends. The CDR3 loop reads CASSLGHTEKLFF. The CDR3 DNA reads TGTGCCAGCAGCCTAGGACACACTGAAAAACTGTTTTTT. Variable domain in full (rest from reference TRBV7-2 and TRBJ1-4): GAGVSQSPSNKVTEKGKDVELRCDPISGHTALYWYRQSLGQGLEFLIYFQGNSAPDKSGLPSDRFSAERTGGSVSTLTIQRTQQEDSAVYLCASSLGHTEKLFFGSGTQLSVL.

V usage is TRBV18 and J usage is TRBJ1-1; D unclear. Trimming cost V 3 bases and J 4 bases, with 18 bases left between them. The CDR3 runs 16 residues. Germline CDR1 and CDR2: KGHSH and LQKENI. The DNA of the CDR3 is TGTGCCAGCTCACCCCGAGAGGGTGCAGTAGGCACTGAAGCTTTCTTT. This translates into CASSPREGAVGTEAFF. Drawing the rest from reference TRBV18 and TRBJ1-1, the complete variable domain is NAGVMQNPRHLVRRRGQEARLRCSPMKGHSHVYWYRQLPEEGLKFMVYLQKENIIDESGMPKERFSAEFPKEGPSILRIQQVVRGDSAAYFCASSPREGAVGTEAFFGQGTRLTVV.

This clone was counted once. This chain uses TRBV19 with TRBJ1-3; D uncertain. Per germline, CDR1 LNHDA and CDR2 SQIVND (reference sequence). Trimming pared 11 bases from V and 2 bases from J, leaving 7 bases between. This CDR3 has 11 residues. The CDR3 loop reads CAVRAGNTIYF. CDR3 DNA: TGTGCCGTGCGAGCTGGAAACACCATATATTTT.

The CDR3 nucleotides read TGTGCCAGCAGCTCTTTACAGGGGGCAAAGACCACCTACGAGCAGTACTTC. It specifies CASSSLQGAKTTYEQYF. The chain employs TRBV11-2 and TRBJ2-7, with TRBD1 matching over 9 bases. Germline trimming cut 4 bases from V and 2 bases from J; bases unmatched to any gene: 12. The germline V gene has CDR1 SGHAT and CDR2 FQNNGV. The CDR3 is 17 amino acids.

The CDR3 here is CASSLGQGAPGETQYF. The CDR3 DNA follows: TGTGCCAGCAGCTTGGGGCAGGGGGCGCCGGGGGAGACCCAGTACTTC. This chain connects TRBV5-8 to TRBJ2-5; 8 nucleotides align to TRBD1. Germline assignment: CDR1 SGHTS and CDR2 YDEGEE. The CDR3 length is 16 residues. J lost 5 bases, V lost 0 bases, and 9 bases had no gene match.

This clone was seen a handful of times. The V gene is TRBV5-4, the J gene TRBJ2-3, with 12 bases aligning to TRBD2. Germline CDR1 reads SGHNT; CDR2 reads YYREEE (reference sequence). Losses at the gene ends were 0 bases for V and 6 bases for J; bases not matched to a gene: 14. The CDR3 consists of 19 residues. CDR3 coding DNA: TGTGCCAGCAGCTTGGCTGTACTAGCGGGGGGCCCTAGCAGGGATACGCAGTATTTT. Translating it yields CASSLAVLAGGPSRDTQYF.

This chain links TRBV5-5 with TRBJ1-5; tentative D call: TRBD1 (5 bases). In germline, CDR1 is SGHKS, CDR2 YYEKEE (reference sequence). The CDR3 has 16 residues. The V and J ends lost 0 bases and 7 bases respectively, with 17 bases between them. CDR3 DNA: TGTGCCAGCAGCTTGGCGGGGCGGGGCAGTGAACAGCCCCAGCATTTT. It yields the protein CASSLAGRGSEQPQHF.

This chain uses TRBV27 with TRBJ1-2; the D gene is possibly TRBD1 (5 bases). V shed 0 bases and J shed 3 bases, with 5 bases lying between them. Germline V gene sequence: CDR1 MNHEY, CDR2 SMNVEV (reference sequence). CDR3 size: 13 residues. The CDR3 DNA reads TGTGCCAGCAGTTTATCAGGGGACTATGGCTACACCTTC. Its protein product is CASSLSGDYGYTF.

Only one count was recorded for this clone. The chain links TRBV7-2 to TRBJ1-1; possibly TRBD1 for D (5 bases). Germline V gene data show CDR1 as SGHTA and CDR2 as FQGNSA. The length of the CDR3 is 13 residues. Trimming took 3 bases from V and 4 from J, leaving 9 bases between them. The CDR3 DNA reads as TGTGCCAGCAGCTTCACCAGGGCCACTGAAGCTTTCTTT. Amino acid sequence: CASSFTRATEAFF.

The rearrangement uses TRBV6-2 or TRBV6-3 and TRBJ2-7, with D possibly matching TRBD1 (5 bases). This CDR3 has 13 residues. V was clipped by 4 bases and J by 5 bases, with 12 bases between them. CDR1 is MNHEY, CDR2 SVGEGT, per germline. The CDR3 spells CASSWAGLHEQYF. The CDR3 nucleotides are TGTGCCAGCAGTTGGGCAGGGTTGCACGAGCAGTACTTC.

The rearrangement uses TRBV3-1 (or the pseudogene TRBV3-2) and TRBJ1-4; 8 bases are a match to TRBD1. The CDR3 is 15 amino acids. Germline assignment: CDR1 LGHDT and CDR2 YNNKEL (reference sequence). V lost 3 bases, J lost 4 bases, and 4 bases stayed unmatched. CDR3 DNA sequence: TGTGCCAGCAGCCACCGGACAGGGAATAATGAAAAACTGTTTTTT. Translating gives CASSHRTGNNEKLFF.

J is TRBJ1-6 and V is TRBV2; D remains ambiguous. With 7 bases removed from V and 5 bases from J, the gap between germline ends came to 9 bases. Germline CDR1 SNHLY, CDR2 FYNNEI. This CDR3 has 13 residues. CDR3 sequence: CASNGLNNSPLHF. CDR3 nucleotides: TGTGCCAGCAATGGACTGAATAATTCACCCCTCCACTTT.

V and J are TRBV27 and TRBJ2-5; tentatively, D is TRBD2 (6 bases). The CDR3 consists of 15 residues. CDR1 is MNHEY and CDR2 is SMNVEV in the germline V gene (reference sequence). Between the trimmed V and J ends, which lost 4 bases and 5 bases, there was a span of 17 bases. CDR3 sequence (DNA): TGTGCCAGCAGTTCAGCCGGGGGAGGTTCGGAGACCCAGTACTTC. Residues: CASSSAGGGSETQYF.

Of note for this clone: At one of its ends the junction is not consistent with the germline gene, which may arise from a read error. The chain combines TRBV7-7 with TRBJ2-5; D may be TRBD1 (5 bases). In germline, CDR1 is SSHAT, CDR2 FNYEAQ (reference sequence). CDR3 length equals 16 residues. CDR3 DNA sequence: TGTGCTAGCAGCTTAGTGGTAAGGGGTAGCATAGAGACCCAGTACTTC. This codes for CASSLVVRGSIETQYF.

This rearrangement joins TRBV5-6 to TRBJ1-2, with a tentative D call TRBD1 (6 bases). The CDR3 runs 13 residues. The germline gives CDR1 SGHDT, CDR2 YYEEEE. V shed 4 bases and J shed 4 bases, with 11 bases lying between them. CDR3 protein: CASSPGHVYGYTF. The CDR3 nucleotides read TGTGCCAGCAGCCCGGGACACGTCTATGGCTACACCTTC.

This clone was counted a single time. The CDR3 DNA reads TGTGCCAGAAGCTGGACCGGGACAGGTGATGGCTACACCTTC. Residues: CARSWTGTGDGYTF. The chain combines TRBV5-3 with TRBJ1-2; TRBD1 matches 8 bases. TRBV5-3 is an ORF, with its function uncertain. V was pared by 3 bases and J by 6 bases, with 7 bases of the junction left unmatched. The CDR3 has 14 amino acids.

The chain recombines TRBV10-3 with TRBJ2-1; 9 positions agree with TRBD2. The CDR3 runs 18 residues. Per germline, CDR1 ENHRY and CDR2 SYGVKD. With 4 bases clipped from V and 0 bases from J, the junction kept 10 bases outside the gene matches. CDR3 coding DNA: TGTGCCATCAGTGGGCCTAGCGGGGCCCAGAGCTCCTACAATGAGCAGTTCTTC. The encoded protein is CAISGPSGAQSSYNEQFF.

The CDR3 DNA reads as TGTGCCAGCAGGCAGGGACTAGCGGTCACAGATACGCAGTATTTT. Its translation: CASRQGLAVTDTQYF. The chain couples TRBV5-6 to TRBJ2-3, with TRBD2 matching over 11 bases. The CDR3 consists of 15 residues. Germline CDR1 SGHDT, CDR2 YYEEEE. The junction had 4 bases not matched to a gene; V was cut back by 5 bases and J by 2 bases.